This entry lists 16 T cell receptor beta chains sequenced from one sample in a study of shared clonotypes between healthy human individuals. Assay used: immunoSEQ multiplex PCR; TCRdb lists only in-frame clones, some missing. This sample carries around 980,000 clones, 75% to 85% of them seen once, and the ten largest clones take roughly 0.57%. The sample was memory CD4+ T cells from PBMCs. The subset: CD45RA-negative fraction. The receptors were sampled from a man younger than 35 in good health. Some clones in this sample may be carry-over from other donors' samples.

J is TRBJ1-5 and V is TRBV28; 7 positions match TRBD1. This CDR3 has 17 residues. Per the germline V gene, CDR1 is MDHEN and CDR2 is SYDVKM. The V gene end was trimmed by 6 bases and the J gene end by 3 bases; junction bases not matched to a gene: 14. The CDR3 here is CASSRDRVGFDNQPQHF. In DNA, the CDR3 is TGTGCCAGCAGCCGTGACAGGGTGGGGTTTGACAATCAGCCCCAGCATTTT.

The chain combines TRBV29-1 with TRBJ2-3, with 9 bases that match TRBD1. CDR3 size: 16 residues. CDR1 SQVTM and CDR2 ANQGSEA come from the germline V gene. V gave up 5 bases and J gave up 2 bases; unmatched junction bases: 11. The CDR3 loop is CSVYSPGQGSTDTQYF. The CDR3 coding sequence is TGCAGCGTTTACTCCCCGGGACAGGGATCCACAGATACGCAGTATTTT.

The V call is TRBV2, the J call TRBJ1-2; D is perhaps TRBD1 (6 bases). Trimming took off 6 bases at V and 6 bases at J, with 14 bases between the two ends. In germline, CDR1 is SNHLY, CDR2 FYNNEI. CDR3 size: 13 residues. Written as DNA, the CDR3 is TGTGCCAGCAGCAACAGGGACCGCCATGGCTACACCTTC. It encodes CASSNRDRHGYTF.

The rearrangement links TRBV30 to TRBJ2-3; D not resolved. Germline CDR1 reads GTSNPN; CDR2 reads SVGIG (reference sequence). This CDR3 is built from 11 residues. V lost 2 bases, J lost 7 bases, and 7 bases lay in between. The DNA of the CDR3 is TGTGCCTGGAGTCTGATTAATACGCAGTATTTT. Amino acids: CAWSLINTQYF.

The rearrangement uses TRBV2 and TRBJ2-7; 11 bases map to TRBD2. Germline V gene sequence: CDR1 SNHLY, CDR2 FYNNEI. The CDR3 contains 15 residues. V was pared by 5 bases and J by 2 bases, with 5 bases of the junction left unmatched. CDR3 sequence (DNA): TGTGCCAGCAGTAGACTAGCGGGACCTACCTACGAGCAGTACTTC. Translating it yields CASSRLAGPTYEQYF.

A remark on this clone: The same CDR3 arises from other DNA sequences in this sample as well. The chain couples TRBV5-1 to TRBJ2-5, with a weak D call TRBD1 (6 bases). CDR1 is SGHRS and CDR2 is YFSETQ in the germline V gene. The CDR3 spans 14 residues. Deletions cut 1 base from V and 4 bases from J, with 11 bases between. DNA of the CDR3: TGCGCCAGCAGCTTGCAACAGGGTGGAGAGACCCAGTACTTC. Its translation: CASSLQQGGETQYF. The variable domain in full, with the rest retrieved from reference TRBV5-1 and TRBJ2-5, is KAGVTQTPRYLIKTRGQQVTLSCSPISGHRSVSWYQQTPGQGLQFLFEYFSETQRNKGNFPGRFSGRQFSNSRSEMNVSTLELGDSALYLCASSLQQGGETQYFGPGTRLLVL.

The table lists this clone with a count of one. The CDR3 protein is CASSRSSRLLYEQYF. CDR3 DNA sequence: TGTGCCAGCAGTCGAAGTTCCCGCCTTCTCTACGAGCAGTACTTC. V is TRBV2 and J is TRBJ2-7; no firm D call. Germline V gene lookup returns CDR1 SNHLY and CDR2 FYNNEI. The CDR3 is 15 residues long. Trimming took 5 bases from V and 3 from J, leaving 17 bases between them.

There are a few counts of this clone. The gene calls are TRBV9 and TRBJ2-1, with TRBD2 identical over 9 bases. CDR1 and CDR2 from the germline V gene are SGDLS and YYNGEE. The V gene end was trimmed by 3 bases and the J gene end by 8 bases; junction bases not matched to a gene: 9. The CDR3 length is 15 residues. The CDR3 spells CASSETGTSIYEQFF. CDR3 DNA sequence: TGTGCCAGCAGCGAAACCGGGACTAGCATCTATGAGCAGTTCTTC.

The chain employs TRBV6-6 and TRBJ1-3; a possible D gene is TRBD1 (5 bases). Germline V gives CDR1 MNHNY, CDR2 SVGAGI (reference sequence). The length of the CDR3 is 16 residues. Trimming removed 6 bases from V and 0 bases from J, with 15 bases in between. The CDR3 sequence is CASSDGQGSSGNTIYF. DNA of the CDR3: TGTGCCAGCAGCGATGGGCAGGGAAGCTCTGGAAACACCATATATTTT.

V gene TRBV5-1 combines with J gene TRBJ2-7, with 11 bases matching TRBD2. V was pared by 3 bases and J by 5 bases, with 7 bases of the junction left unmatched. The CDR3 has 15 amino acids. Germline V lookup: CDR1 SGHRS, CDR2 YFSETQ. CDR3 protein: CASSSSLAGVNEQYF. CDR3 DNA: TGCGCCAGCAGCTCCTCACTAGCGGGAGTGAACGAGCAGTACTTC.

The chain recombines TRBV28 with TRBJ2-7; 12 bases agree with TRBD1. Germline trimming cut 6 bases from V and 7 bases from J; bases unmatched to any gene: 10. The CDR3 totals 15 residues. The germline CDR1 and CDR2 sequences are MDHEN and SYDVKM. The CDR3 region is CASSLRDRGRREQYF. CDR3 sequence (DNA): TGTGCCAGCAGCCTCCGGGACAGGGGGCGTCGGGAGCAGTACTTC.

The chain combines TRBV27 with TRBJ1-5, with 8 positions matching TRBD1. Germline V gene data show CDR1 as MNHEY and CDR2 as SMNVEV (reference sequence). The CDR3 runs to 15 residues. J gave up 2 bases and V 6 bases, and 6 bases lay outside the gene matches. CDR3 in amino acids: CASRIQGVGNQPQHF. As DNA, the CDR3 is TGTGCCAGCAGAATACAGGGGGTAGGCAATCAGCCCCAGCATTTT.

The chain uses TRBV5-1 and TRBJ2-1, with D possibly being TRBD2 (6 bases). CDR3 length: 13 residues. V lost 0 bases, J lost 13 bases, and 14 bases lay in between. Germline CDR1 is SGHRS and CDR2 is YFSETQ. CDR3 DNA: TGCGCCAGCAGCTTGGAATCGGGGACTCCTCAGTTCTTC. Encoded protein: CASSLESGTPQFF.

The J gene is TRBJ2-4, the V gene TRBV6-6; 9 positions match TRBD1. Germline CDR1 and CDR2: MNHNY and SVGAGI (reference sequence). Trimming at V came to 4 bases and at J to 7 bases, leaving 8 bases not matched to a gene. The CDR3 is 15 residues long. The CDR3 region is CASSSTGGQGNIQYF. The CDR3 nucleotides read TGTGCCAGCAGTTCTACAGGGGGCCAGGGGAACATTCAGTACTTC.

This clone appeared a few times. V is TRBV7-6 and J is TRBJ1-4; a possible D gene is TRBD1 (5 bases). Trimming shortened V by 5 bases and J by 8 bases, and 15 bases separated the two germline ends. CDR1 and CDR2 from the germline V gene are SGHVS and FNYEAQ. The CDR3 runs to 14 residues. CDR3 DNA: TGTGCCAGCAGCCCACAGACAGCTCCCGAAAAACTGTTTTTT. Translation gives CASSPQTAPEKLFF.

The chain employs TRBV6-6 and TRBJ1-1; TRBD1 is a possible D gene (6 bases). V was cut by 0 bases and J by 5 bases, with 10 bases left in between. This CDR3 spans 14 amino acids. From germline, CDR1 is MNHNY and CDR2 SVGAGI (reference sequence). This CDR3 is CASSYSAGATEAFF. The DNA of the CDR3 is TGTGCCAGCAGTTACTCGGCGGGGGCAACTGAAGCTTTCTTT.